This T cell receptor beta chain was sequenced in a study of control samples from healthy donors and cancer patients. Germline CDR1 is MNHNS and CDR2 is SASEGT. The CDR3 spans 13 residues. Trimming pared 0 bases from V and 7 bases from J, leaving 9 bases between. Measured with immunoSEQ multiplex PCR; TCRdb has only the in-frame clones, and not every one. The sample includes about 270,000 clones, over 75% seen only once; the top ten take roughly 15%. The sample consisted of PBMCs. The chain couples TRBV6-1 to TRBJ1-2, with D uncertain. This TCR was recovered from a woman aged 55-69 years with lung cancer. The CDR3 here is CASSEALQVGYTF. DNA for the CDR3: TGTGCCAGCAGTGAAGCGCTGCAAGTTGGCTACACCTTC.